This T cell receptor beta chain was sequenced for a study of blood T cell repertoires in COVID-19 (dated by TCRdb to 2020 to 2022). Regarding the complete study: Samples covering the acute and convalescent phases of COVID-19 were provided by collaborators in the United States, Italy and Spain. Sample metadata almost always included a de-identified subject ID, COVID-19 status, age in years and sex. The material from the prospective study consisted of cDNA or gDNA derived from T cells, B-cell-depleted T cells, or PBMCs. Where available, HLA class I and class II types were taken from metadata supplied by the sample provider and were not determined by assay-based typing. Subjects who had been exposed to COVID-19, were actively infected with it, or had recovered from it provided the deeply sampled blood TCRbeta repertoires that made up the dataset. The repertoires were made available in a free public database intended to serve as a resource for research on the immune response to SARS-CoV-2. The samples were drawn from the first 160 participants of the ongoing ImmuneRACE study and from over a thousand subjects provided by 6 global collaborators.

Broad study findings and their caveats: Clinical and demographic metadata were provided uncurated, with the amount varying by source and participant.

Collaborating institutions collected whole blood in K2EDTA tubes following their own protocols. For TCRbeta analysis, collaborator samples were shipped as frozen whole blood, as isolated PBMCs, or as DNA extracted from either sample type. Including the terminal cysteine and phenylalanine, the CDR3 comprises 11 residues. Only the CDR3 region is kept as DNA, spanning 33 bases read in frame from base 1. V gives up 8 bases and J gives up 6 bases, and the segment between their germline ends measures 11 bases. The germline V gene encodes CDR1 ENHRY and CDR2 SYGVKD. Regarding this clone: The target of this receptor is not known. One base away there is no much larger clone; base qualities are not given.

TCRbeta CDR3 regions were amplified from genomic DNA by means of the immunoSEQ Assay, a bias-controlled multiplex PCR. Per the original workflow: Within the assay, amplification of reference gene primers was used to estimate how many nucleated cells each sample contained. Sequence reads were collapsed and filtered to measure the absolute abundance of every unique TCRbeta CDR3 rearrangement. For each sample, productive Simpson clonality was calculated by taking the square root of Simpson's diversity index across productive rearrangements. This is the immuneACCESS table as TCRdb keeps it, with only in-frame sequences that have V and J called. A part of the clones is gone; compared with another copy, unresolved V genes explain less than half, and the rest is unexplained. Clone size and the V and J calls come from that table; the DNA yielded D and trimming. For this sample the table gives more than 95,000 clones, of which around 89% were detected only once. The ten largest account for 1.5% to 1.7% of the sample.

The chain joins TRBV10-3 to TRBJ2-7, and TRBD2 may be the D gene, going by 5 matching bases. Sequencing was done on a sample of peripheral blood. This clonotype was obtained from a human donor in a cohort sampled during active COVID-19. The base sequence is TGTGCCATCGGGATAGAGGGCGAGCAGTACTTC. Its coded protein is CAIGIEGEQYF.